The 16 T cell receptor beta chains listed next were all sequenced from one sample in a study of cytomegalovirus exposure and HLA in healthy donors. Primers included in the PCR were 60 Vbeta and 13 Jbeta primers. Sequencing was performed with immunoSEQ multiplex PCR; in TCRdb, only in-frame clones are kept and a portion is missing. This table holds about 68,000 clones, 70% to 90% found once. Sequencing used PBMCs. Source of these receptors: a human donor in good health.

This clone was detected only once. The chain links TRBV7-2 to TRBJ2-5; TRBD2 matches at 8 bases. V shed 1 base and J 4 bases; nucleotides not matched to a gene: 11. The CDR3 has 17 amino acids. Germline V CDR1 and CDR2: SGHTA, FQGNSA. CDR3 in amino acids: CASSLVVGLAGRETQYF. For the CDR3, the DNA is TGTGCCAGCAGCTTAGTTGTTGGCTTAGCGGGAAGAGAGACCCAGTACTTC. The full variable domain, with the rest looked up from reference TRBV7-2 and TRBJ2-5, is GAGVSQSPSNKVTEKGKDVELRCDPISGHTALYWYRQSLGQGLEFLIYFQGNSAPDKSGLPSDRFSAERTGGSVSTLTIQRTQQEDSAVYLCASSLVVGLAGRETQYFGPGTRLLVL.

This clone was found a few times. The chain is built from TRBV19 and TRBJ1-6; 8 positions match TRBD1. V lost 6 bases, J lost 7 bases, and 8 bases stayed unmatched. The germline gives CDR1 LNHDA, CDR2 SQIVND (reference sequence). The CDR3 has 15 amino acids. The CDR3 is CASRAGGAWNSPLHF. CDR3 nucleotides: TGTGCCAGTAGAGCAGGGGGCGCATGGAATTCACCCCTCCACTTT.

In nucleotides, the CDR3 is TGTGCCAGCTCACTTATCGACAGGGAGAACACCGGGGAGCTGTTTTTT. Its protein product is CASSLIDRENTGELFF. This rearrangement joins TRBV18 to TRBJ2-2; 7 nucleotides match TRBD1. The junction had 6 bases not matched to a gene; V was cut back by 4 bases and J by 1 base. Germline V lookup: CDR1 KGHSH, CDR2 LQKENI. This CDR3 contains 16 residues. Full variable domain (outside the CDR3, taken from reference TRBV18 and TRBJ2-2): NAGVMQNPRHLVRRRGQEARLRCSPMKGHSHVYWYRQLPEEGLKFMVYLQKENIIDESGMPKERFSAEFPKEGPSILRIQQVVRGDSAAYFCASSLIDRENTGELFFGEGSRLTVL.

Regarding this clone: The same CDR3 arises from other DNA sequences in this sample as well. CDR3 protein: CASSLEDSTYEQYF. Written as DNA, the CDR3 is TGCGCCAGCAGCTTGGAGGACAGCACCTACGAGCAGTACTTC. The J gene is TRBJ2-7, the V gene TRBV5-1, with a possible D match to TRBD1 (6 bases). The CDR3 covers 14 residues. Germline CDR1 and CDR2: SGHRS and YFSETQ. V lost 0 bases, J lost 2 bases, and 9 bases lay in between.

This clone was found a few times. The rearrangement uses TRBV5-1 and TRBJ1-2; 7 bases agree with TRBD1. The CDR3 has 13 amino acids. Unmatched junction bases numbered 9, after V lost 5 bases and J lost 8 bases. Germline CDR1 reads SGHRS; CDR2 reads YFSETQ. CDR3 in amino acids: CASSRTTGEGYTF. In DNA form, the CDR3 reads TGCGCCAGCAGTCGTACAACAGGGGAGGGCTACACCTTC.

This sequence joins TRBV7-2 and TRBJ2-5, with D perhaps matching TRBD1 (6 bases). This CDR3 is 16 amino acids long. The V end was cut by 2 bases, the J end by 1 base, with 14 bases between. Germline V gene lookup returns CDR1 SGHTA and CDR2 FQGNSA. The CDR3 DNA reads TGTGCCAGCAGCTTAATCGGACAGCCACCCCAAGAGACCCAGTACTTC. It codes for CASSLIGQPPQETQYF.

The rearrangement links TRBV2 to TRBJ1-3; TRBD1 might be the D (6 bases). The CDR3 contains 15 residues. V shed 6 bases and J shed 1 base, with 13 bases lying between them. Germline V CDR1 and CDR2: SNHLY, FYNNEI. CDR3 in DNA: TGTGCCAGCAGGAGACAGGCCACTTCTGGAAACACCATATATTTT. It translates to CASRRQATSGNTIYF.

This clone occurred a few times. The J gene is TRBJ2-7, the V gene TRBV6-1; D might be TRBD2 (6 bases). Trimming left V 5 bases short and J 5 bases short, with 10 bases between. Germline values: CDR1 MNHNS, CDR2 SASEGT. There are 12 residues in the CDR3. The CDR3 is CASSRTIDEQYF. The CDR3 bases are TGTGCCAGCAGTCGGACTATCGACGAGCAGTACTTC.

This clone was seen a few times. DNA of the CDR3: TGTGCCAGCAGCATTAGAACGCGTGATACGCAGTATTTT. Protein: CASSIRTRDTQYF. This rearrangement joins TRBV9 to TRBJ2-3, with unresolved D. CDR3 length equals 13 residues. Looked up from germline, CDR1 is SGDLS and CDR2 is YYNGEE. Trimming cost V 4 bases and J 6 bases, with 12 bases left between them.

The V and J genes are TRBV9 and TRBJ1-6; the match to TRBD1 covers 7 bases. The length of the CDR3 is 16 residues. V trimming: 0 bases; J trimming: 5 bases; junction bases outside the gene matches: 5. CDR1 is SGDLS and CDR2 is YYNGEE in the germline V gene. CDR3 residues: CASSVAGDSHNSPLHF. Here the CDR3 DNA reads TGTGCCAGCAGCGTAGCTGGGGACAGTCATAATTCACCCCTCCACTTT.

The chain couples TRBV6-1 to TRBJ2-7; 7 positions agree with TRBD1. The length of the CDR3 is 16 residues. The J segment lost 5 bases and the V segment lost 2 bases, leaving 12 bases of the junction unmatched. The germline V gene encodes CDR1 MNHNS and CDR2 SASEGT. The CDR3 DNA reads TGTGCCAGCAGTGAAACAAAGGGGCATACAGGGGACGAGCAGTACTTC. Its protein product is CASSETKGHTGDEQYF.

V usage is TRBV5-8 and J usage is TRBJ1-5; maybe TRBD1 (5 bases). V lost 5 bases to trimming and J lost 0 bases, with 18 bases between them. Germline-derived CDR1 and CDR2 are SGHTS and YDEGEE. The CDR3 totals 17 residues. The CDR3 reads CASRSGGTSTSNQPQHF. Written as DNA, the CDR3 is TGTGCCAGCAGGTCGGGGGGGACCTCAACTAGCAATCAGCCCCAGCATTTT.

This rearrangement joins TRBV2 to TRBJ2-2; possibly TRBD1 for D (6 bases). CDR3 length equals 14 residues. Germline V lookup: CDR1 SNHLY, CDR2 FYNNEI. V gave up 8 bases and J gave up 5 bases, with 15 bases separating them. In DNA, the CDR3 is TGTGCCAGCCATACAGGGAGTCTGACCGGGGAGCTGTTTTTT. This codes for CASHTGSLTGELFF.

The V call is TRBV7-9, the J call TRBJ2-5; the match to TRBD1 covers 7 bases. This CDR3 spans 14 amino acids. In germline, CDR1 is SEHNR, CDR2 FQNEAQ (reference sequence). Losses at the gene ends were 5 bases for V and 5 bases for J; bases not matched to a gene: 8. The CDR3: CASSDNRGAETQYF. The CDR3 region has the DNA TGTGCCAGCAGCGACAACAGGGGTGCGGAGACCCAGTACTTC.

This rearrangement joins TRBV6-1 to TRBJ1-5; D uncertain. The germline V and J ends were trimmed by 6 bases and 5 bases, with 14 bases remaining between them. CDR3 size: 14 residues. The V gene's germline CDR1 is MNHNS and CDR2 SASEGT. Here the CDR3 DNA reads TGTGCCAGCAGGGAAAGGGAGGCTTATCAGCCCCAGCATTTT. Protein product: CASREREAYQPQHF.

The rearrangement links TRBV5-4 to TRBJ2-6; TRBD2 matches 15 bases. The CDR3 contains 17 residues. Germline CDR1 reads SGHNT; CDR2 reads YYREEE (reference sequence). The J segment lost 3 bases and the V segment lost 3 bases, leaving 1 base of the junction unmatched. The CDR3 loop is CASSSGLAGGGANVLTF. The CDR3 DNA is TGTGCCAGCAGCTCGGGACTAGCGGGGGGTGGGGCCAACGTCCTGACTTTC.